This T cell receptor beta chain was sequenced in a study of blood T cell repertoires in COVID-19. Study context: Samples taken during acute and convalescent COVID-19 were collected in the United States, Italy and Spain. Nucleic acid was either cDNA or gDNA, and it came from T cells, B-cell-depleted T cells, or PBMCs.

Trimming left V 2 bases short and J 0 bases short, with 9 bases between. Germline V gene sequence: CDR1 ENHRY, CDR2 SYGVKD. This CDR3 region has 15 residues. Per the authors' pipeline: Estimation of nucleated cell counts was performed using reference gene primer amplification. Some clones are missing from TCRdb's copy, which holds only in-frame ones; the method was immunoSEQ multiplex PCR. Clonal size and the V and J genes are those of that table, whereas D and trimming came from the DNA. Of some 50,000 clones listed, around 80% are singletons. This clone was observed a single time. The rearrangement uses TRBV10-3 and TRBJ2-3; the D is unclear. Sequencing was performed on peripheral blood. The TCR sequence derives from a human donor in a cohort sampled during active COVID-19. The CDR3 coding sequence is TGTGCCATCAGTGAGGACAACGCTAGCACAGATACGCAGTATTTT. It specifies CAISEDNASTDTQYF.